This TCR beta chain was found in a study of T cells in Graves' hyperthyroidism and ophthalmopathy. The table lists this clonotype with many counts. Its matching antigen is unknown. The J segment lost 2 bases and the V segment lost 4 bases, leaving 4 bases of the junction unmatched. The CDR3 covers 14 residues. Germline V gene data show CDR1 as MDHEN and CDR2 as SYDVKM. The study included ophthalmopathy patients with Clinical Activity Score at least 3, NOSPECS grade at least 4 and duration under 3 months. From RNA transcripts, TCR beta CDR3 regions were amplified. First-round RT-PCR targeting the TCR CDR3 was performed with the HTBI primer set. TCRdb reanalysed the multiplex PCR reads using MiXCR and keeps one entry per CDR3 protein. The sample comprises 200,000 to 300,000 distinct CDR3 sequences, about 25% of which are singletons, and approximately 35% rests with the top ten. Study-level findings and limits: Researchers found most expanded thyroid clonotypes above 0.001 in blood as well.

The V gene is TRBV28, the J gene TRBJ2-5; TRBD2 matches 7 bases. The source is a woman aged 40-49 years with Graves' ophthalmopathy. The sample was blood. The CDR3 nucleotides read TGTGCCAGCAGTTCACCGGGGGGTCAAGAGACCCAGTACTTC. It specifies CASSSPGGQETQYF.